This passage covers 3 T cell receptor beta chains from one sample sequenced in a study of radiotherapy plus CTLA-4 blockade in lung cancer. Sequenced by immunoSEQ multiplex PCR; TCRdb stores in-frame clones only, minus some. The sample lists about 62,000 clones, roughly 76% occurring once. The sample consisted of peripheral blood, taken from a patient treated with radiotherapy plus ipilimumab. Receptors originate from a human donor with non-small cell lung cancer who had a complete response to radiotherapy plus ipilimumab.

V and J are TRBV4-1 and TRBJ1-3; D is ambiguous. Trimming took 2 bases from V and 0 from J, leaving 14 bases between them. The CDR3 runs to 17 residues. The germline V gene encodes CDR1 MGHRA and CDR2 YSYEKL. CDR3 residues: CASSQRQQSLSGNTIYF. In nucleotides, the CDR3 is TGCGCCAGCAGCCAACGGCAACAGTCTCTCTCTGGAAACACCATATATTTT.

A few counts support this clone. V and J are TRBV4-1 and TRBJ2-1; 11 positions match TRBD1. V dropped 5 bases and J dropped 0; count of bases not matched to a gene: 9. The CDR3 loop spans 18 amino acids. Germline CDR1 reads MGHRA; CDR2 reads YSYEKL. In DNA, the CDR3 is TGCGCCAGCAGCGTCCGGGACAGGGGGACCGGCTCCTACAATGAGCAGTTCTTC. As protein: CASSVRDRGTGSYNEQFF.

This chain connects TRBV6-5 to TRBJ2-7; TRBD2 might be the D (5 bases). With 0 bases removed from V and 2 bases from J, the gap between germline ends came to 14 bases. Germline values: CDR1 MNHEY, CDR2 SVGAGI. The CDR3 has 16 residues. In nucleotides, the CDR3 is TGTGCCAGCAGTTACTCTGGCGGGCCCACAACCTACGAGCAGTACTTC. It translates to CASSYSGGPTTYEQYF.